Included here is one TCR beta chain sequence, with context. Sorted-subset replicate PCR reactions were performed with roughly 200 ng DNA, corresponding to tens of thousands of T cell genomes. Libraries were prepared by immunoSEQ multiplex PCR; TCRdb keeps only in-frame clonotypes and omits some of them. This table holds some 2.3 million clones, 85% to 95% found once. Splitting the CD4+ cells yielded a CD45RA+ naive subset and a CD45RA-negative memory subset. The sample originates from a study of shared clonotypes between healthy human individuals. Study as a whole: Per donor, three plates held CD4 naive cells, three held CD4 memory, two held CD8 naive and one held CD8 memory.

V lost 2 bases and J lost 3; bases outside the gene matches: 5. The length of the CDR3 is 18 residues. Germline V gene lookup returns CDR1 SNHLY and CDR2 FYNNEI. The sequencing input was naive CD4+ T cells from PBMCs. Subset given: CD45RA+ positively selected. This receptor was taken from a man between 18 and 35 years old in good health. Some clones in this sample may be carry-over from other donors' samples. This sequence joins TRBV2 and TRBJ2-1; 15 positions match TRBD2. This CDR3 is CASSELGLAGGSYNEQFF. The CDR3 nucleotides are TGTGCCAGCAGTGAACTGGGACTAGCGGGGGGAAGCTACAATGAGCAGTTCTTC.